This T cell receptor beta chain was obtained from a study of T cells in Graves' hyperthyroidism and ophthalmopathy. The source of the PBMCs was around 10 ml of fresh peripheral blood. Amplified TCR beta CDR3 regions derived from RNA transcripts. The HTBI primer set was used in a first-round RT-PCR of the TCR CDR3. In TCRdb, the multiplex PCR reads were re-called with MiXCR into one record per CDR3 protein. The sample holds under 400,000 distinct CDR3 sequences, roughly 15% seen once. This clonotype was seen at least ten times. With 5 bases clipped from V and 5 bases from J, the junction kept 3 bases outside the gene matches. CDR3 size: 12 residues. Per germline, CDR1 GTSNPN and CDR2 SVGIG (reference sequence).

The genes are TRBV30 and TRBJ2-5, with 9 bases that match TRBD1. The sequence came from a woman aged 55-70 years with Graves' ophthalmopathy. The sequenced material came from blood. The CDR3, as DNA: TGTGCCTGGGGGGACAGGGAGGAGACCCAGTACTTC. It is translated as CAWGDREETQYF.